This entry lists 21 T cell receptor beta chains sequenced from one sample in a study of human versus mouse CDR3 diversity and MHC coevolution. The method was immunoSEQ multiplex PCR; TCRdb's version includes in-frame clones alone and lacks a portion of them. The data show fewer than 100,000 clones, 90% to 95% seen once. The specimen was naive CD4+ T cells from blood. Regarding subset: CD45RO-negative CD62L-positive naive CD4 T cells. These receptors all come from a person aged 25-75 years in good health.

The V gene is TRBV30, the J gene TRBJ2-1; the D is unclear. The CDR3 extends over 12 amino acids. CDR1 and CDR2 from the germline V gene are GTSNPN and SVGIG (reference sequence). Trimming took off 3 bases at V and 8 bases at J, with 11 bases between the two ends. The CDR3 here is CAWRPGLDEQFF. For the CDR3, the DNA is TGTGCCTGGAGACCAGGCCTGGATGAGCAGTTCTTC.

The rearrangement uses TRBV18 and TRBJ2-5, with 7 bases identical to TRBD1. The V gene's germline CDR1 is KGHSH and CDR2 LQKENI. CDR3 size: 13 residues. V dropped 0 bases and J dropped 5; count of bases not matched to a gene: 0. The CDR3 nucleotides are TGTGCCAGCTCACCACCAGGGGGCGAGACCCAGTACTTC. Translating it yields CASSPPGGETQYF.

The V gene is TRBV28, the J gene TRBJ2-1, with TRBD2 matching over 7 bases. The CDR3 has 15 amino acids. Trimming took 7 bases from V and 4 from J; bases not matched to a gene: 10. Per germline, CDR1 MDHEN and CDR2 SYDVKM. The CDR3 here is CASTRARGGYNEQFF. The CDR3 region has the DNA TGTGCCAGCACGAGAGCTCGCGGGGGTTACAATGAGCAGTTCTTC.

The chain employs TRBV6-5 and TRBJ1-6; tentative D call: TRBD1 (5 bases). Germline values: CDR1 MNHEY, CDR2 SVGAGI. The CDR3 is 13 amino acids. V lost 6 bases to trimming and J lost 12 bases, with 15 bases between them. The CDR3 DNA reads as TGTGCCAGCAGACTACGGTCGGGGGGACCCCTCCACTTT. Its protein is CASRLRSGGPLHF.

The chain employs TRBV5-1 and TRBJ1-4; D unresolved. V was shortened by 3 bases and J by 1 base, with 10 bases between the two germline ends. This CDR3 is 15 amino acids long. Germline CDR1 is SGHRS and CDR2 is YFSETQ. The CDR3 nucleotides are TGCGCCAGCAGCTCGAGGGTAGGAACTAATGAAAAACTGTTTTTT. This gives the protein CASSSRVGTNEKLFF.

The V and J genes are TRBV9 and TRBJ1-3; 9 bases fit TRBD1. The germline V gene has CDR1 SGDLS and CDR2 YYNGEE. This CDR3 has 15 amino acids. V lost 4 bases to trimming and J lost 4 bases; unmatched junction nucleotides: 6. This CDR3 is CASSIAQGAGNTIYF. CDR3 nucleotides: TGTGCCAGCAGCATTGCACAGGGGGCAGGAAACACCATATATTTT.

The chain links TRBV28 to TRBJ1-2; D is unclear. V was shortened by 6 bases and J by 3 bases, with 14 bases between the two germline ends. The CDR3 has 14 amino acids. CDR1 MDHEN and CDR2 SYDVKM come from the germline V gene. CDR3 sequence: CASRSSTPYYGYTF. The CDR3 DNA sequence: TGTGCCAGCAGAAGCTCAACCCCATACTATGGCTACACCTTC.

This clone was picked up one time. The chain links TRBV6-1 to TRBJ1-3; D remains unclear. This CDR3 is built from 16 residues. V gave up 2 bases and J gave up 0 bases, with 11 bases separating them. Germline CDR1 and CDR2: MNHNS and SASEGT. CDR3 in amino acids: CASSEYGGSSGNTIYF. The CDR3 DNA sequence: TGTGCCAGCAGTGAATATGGAGGGTCCTCTGGAAACACCATATATTTT.

The chain combines TRBV18 with TRBJ2-1; D gene uncertain. Germline V lookup: CDR1 KGHSH, CDR2 LQKENI. This CDR3 is built from 14 residues. The ends were cut back, 1 base at V and 10 bases at J, with 14 bases in the middle. The CDR3 is CASSPRIDRREQFF. CDR3 sequence (DNA): TGTGCCAGCTCACCACGGATCGATCGGCGGGAGCAGTTCTTC.

This chain connects TRBV5-4 to TRBJ2-3; the match to TRBD2 covers 7 bases. Germline CDR1 is SGHNT and CDR2 is YYREEE (reference sequence). V lost 4 bases, J lost 6 bases, and 14 bases stayed unmatched. The CDR3 length is 16 residues. The DNA for the CDR3 is TGTGCCAGCAGCCCGGGGGGAGGGCAGGTAAACGATACGCAGTATTTT. Residues: CASSPGGGQVNDTQYF.

The count of this clone is one. This chain uses TRBV4-3 with TRBJ2-5, with 7 bases lining up with TRBD2. The DNA end favors TRBJ2-7, so the J call may be wrong. Germline loops: CDR1 LGHNA, CDR2 YSLEER. The CDR3 length is 16 residues. As DNA, the CDR3 is TGCGCCAGCAGCCAAGATCTGCCTAGCGGATACTACGAGCAGTACTTC. Protein: CASSQDLPSGYYEQYF.

The gene calls are TRBV6-1 and TRBJ2-7; the match to TRBD1 covers 9 bases. Losses at the gene ends were 8 bases for V and 4 bases for J; bases not matched to a gene: 3. Germline CDR1 is MNHNS and CDR2 is SASEGT. The CDR3 consists of 12 residues. The CDR3 DNA follows: TGTGCCAGCGGACAGGGGCCGTACGAGCAGTACTTC. This gives the protein CASGQGPYEQYF.

The chain is built from TRBV7-6 and TRBJ2-7; 9 bases map to TRBD1. The CDR3 loop spans 16 amino acids. With 0 bases clipped from V and 6 bases from J, the junction kept 9 bases outside the gene matches. Germline V lookup: CDR1 SGHVS, CDR2 FNYEAQ. In DNA, the CDR3 is TGTGCCAGCAGCTTAGCGCCGGGGACAGGGAGGGCCGAGCAGTACTTC. Its protein product is CASSLAPGTGRAEQYF.

The table lists this clone with a count of one. The gene calls are TRBV7-2 and TRBJ2-6; 8 positions match TRBD1. The CDR3 has 17 residues. The germline CDR1 and CDR2 sequences are SGHTA and FQGNSA. Trimming removed 2 bases from V and 2 bases from J; junction bases left unmatched: 5. The CDR3 DNA reads as TGTGCCAGCAGCTTAACGGCAGGGGGCGCTGGGGCCAACGTCCTGACTTTC. It codes for CASSLTAGGAGANVLTF. Full variable domain (missing parts from reference TRBV7-2 and TRBJ2-6): GAGVSQSPSNKVTEKGKDVELRCDPISGHTALYWYRQSLGQGLEFLIYFQGNSAPDKSGLPSDRFSAERTGGSVSTLTIQRTQQEDSAVYLCASSLTAGGAGANVLTFGAGSRLTVL.

CDR3 sequence reads: CASSQVWQNTEAFF. The CDR3 region has the DNA TGTGCCAGCAGCCAAGTTTGGCAGAACACTGAAGCTTTCTTT. The chain recombines TRBV4-2 with TRBJ1-1, with D uncertain. This CDR3 region has 14 residues. CDR1 and CDR2 (germline): LGHNA, YNFKEQ. The germline V and J ends were trimmed by 1 base and 1 base, with 7 bases remaining between them.

This clone was recorded once. In the same sample, other DNA sequences code for this CDR3. The gene calls are TRBV28 and TRBJ1-5, with D uncertain. CDR1 and CDR2 (germline): MDHEN, SYDVKM. The CDR3 is 12 amino acids. The CDR3 loop reads CATWRGGQPQHF. CDR3 in DNA: TGTGCTACCTGGCGGGGAGGTCAGCCCCAGCATTTT.

CDR3 protein: CASSLVAGGDYEQYF. CDR3 DNA sequence: TGTGCCAGCAGCTTAGTGGCGGGGGGGGACTACGAGCAGTACTTC. V gene TRBV7-2 combines with J gene TRBJ2-7; 9 bases line up with TRBD2. V trimming: 1 base; J trimming: 3 bases; junction bases outside the gene matches: 4. Germline V gene sequence: CDR1 SGHTA, CDR2 FQGNSA. The CDR3 runs 15 residues.

V gene TRBV27 combines with J gene TRBJ2-5; weak D call: TRBD1 (6 bases). V gave up 5 bases and J gave up 5 bases, with 12 bases separating them. The CDR3 has 13 amino acids. The V gene's germline CDR1 is MNHEY and CDR2 SMNVEV (reference sequence). The CDR3 DNA is TGTGCCAGCAGTCACAGGGTCAGGGAGACCCAGTACTTC. Translated, it gives CASSHRVRETQYF.

V gene TRBV29-1 combines with J gene TRBJ2-3; 8 bases are shared with TRBD1. CDR1 is SQVTM and CDR2 is ANQGSEA in the germline V gene. The CDR3 runs to 15 residues. The ends lost 1 base at V and 1 base at J; junction bases unmatched: 4. For the CDR3, the DNA is TGCAGCGTTGAAGGCCCGGACAGGGGCACAGATACGCAGTATTTT. Protein sequence: CSVEGPDRGTDTQYF.

This rearrangement joins TRBV9 to TRBJ2-3; D is perhaps TRBD2 (6 bases). Trimming took 0 bases from V and 0 from J, leaving 11 bases between them. The CDR3 sequence is 16 residues long. Germline CDR1 and CDR2: SGDLS and YYNGEE. The CDR3 loop reads CASSVAGGTSTDTQYF. CDR3 nucleotides: TGTGCCAGCAGCGTAGCCGGGGGAACTAGCACAGATACGCAGTATTTT.

This rearrangement joins TRBV4-2 to TRBJ2-1; 7 bases fit TRBD2. The CDR3 extends over 15 amino acids. V dropped 2 bases and J dropped 3; count of bases not matched to a gene: 4. CDR1 and CDR2 from the germline V gene are LGHNA and YNFKEQ. CDR3 region: CASSQLLADYNEQFF. The CDR3 nucleotides read TGTGCCAGCAGCCAACTCCTAGCGGACTACAATGAGCAGTTCTTC.